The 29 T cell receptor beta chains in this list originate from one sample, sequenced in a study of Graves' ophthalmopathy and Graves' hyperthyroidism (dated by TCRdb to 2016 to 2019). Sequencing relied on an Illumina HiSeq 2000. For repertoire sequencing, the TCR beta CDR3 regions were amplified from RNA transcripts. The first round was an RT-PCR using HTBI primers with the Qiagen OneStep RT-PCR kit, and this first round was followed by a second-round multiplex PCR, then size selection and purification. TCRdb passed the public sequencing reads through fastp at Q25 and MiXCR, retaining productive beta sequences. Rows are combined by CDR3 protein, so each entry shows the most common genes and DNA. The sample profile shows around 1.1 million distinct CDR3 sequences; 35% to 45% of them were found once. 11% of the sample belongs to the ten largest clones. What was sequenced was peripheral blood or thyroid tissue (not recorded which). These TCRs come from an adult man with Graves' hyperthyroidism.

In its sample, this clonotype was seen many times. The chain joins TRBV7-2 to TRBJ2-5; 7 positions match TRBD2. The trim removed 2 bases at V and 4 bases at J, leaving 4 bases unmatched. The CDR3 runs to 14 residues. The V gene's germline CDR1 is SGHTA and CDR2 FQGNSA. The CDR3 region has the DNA TGTGCCAGCAGCTTATATGGCGGGGGAGAGACCCAGTACTTC. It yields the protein CASSLYGGGETQYF.

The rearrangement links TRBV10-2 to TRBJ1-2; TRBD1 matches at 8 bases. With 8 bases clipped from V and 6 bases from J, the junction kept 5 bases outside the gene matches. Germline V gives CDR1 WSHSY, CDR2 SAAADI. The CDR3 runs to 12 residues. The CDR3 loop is CASGETGDGYTF. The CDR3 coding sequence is TGCGCCAGCGGGGAGACAGGGGATGGCTACACCTTC.

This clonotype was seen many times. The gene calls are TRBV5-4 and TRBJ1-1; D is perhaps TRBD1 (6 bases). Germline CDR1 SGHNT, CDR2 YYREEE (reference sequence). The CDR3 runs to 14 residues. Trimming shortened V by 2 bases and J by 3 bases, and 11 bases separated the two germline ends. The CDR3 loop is CASSLGGADTEAFF. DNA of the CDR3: TGTGCCAGCAGCTTAGGGGGAGCGGACACTGAAGCTTTCTTT.

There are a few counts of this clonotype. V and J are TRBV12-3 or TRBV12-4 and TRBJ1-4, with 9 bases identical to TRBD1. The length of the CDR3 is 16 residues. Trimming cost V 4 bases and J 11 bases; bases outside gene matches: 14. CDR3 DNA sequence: TGTGCCAGCAGTTCTGGACAGGGGTTAAGCTTCGGGAAACTGTTTTTT. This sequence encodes CASSSGQGLSFGKLFF.

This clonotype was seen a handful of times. In DNA, the CDR3 is TGTGCCAGCACCCCTCGGAGCACTGAAGCTTTCTTT. The encoded protein is CASTPRSTEAFF. The chain has TRBV28 and TRBJ1-1, with D unclear. This CDR3 contains 12 residues. The V end lost 7 bases, the J end lost 4 bases, and 10 bases lay between the germline ends. Germline values: CDR1 MDHEN, CDR2 SYDVKM.

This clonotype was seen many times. The CDR3 nucleotides read TGTGCCACCAGTGATGACAATAGCAATCAGCCCCAGCATTTT. This translates into CATSDDNSNQPQHF. The chain carries TRBV24-1 and TRBJ1-5; no clear D. Trimming cost V 3 bases and J 0 bases, with 5 bases left between them. The V gene's germline CDR1 is KGHDR and CDR2 SFDVKD. This CDR3 has 14 residues.

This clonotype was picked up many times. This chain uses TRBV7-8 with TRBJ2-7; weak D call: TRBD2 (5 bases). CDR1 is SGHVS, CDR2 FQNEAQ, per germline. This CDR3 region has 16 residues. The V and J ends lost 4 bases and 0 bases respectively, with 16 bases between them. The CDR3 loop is CASSSRERSLSYEQYF. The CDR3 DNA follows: TGTGCCAGCAGCTCTAGGGAGCGGTCCCTCTCCTACGAGCAGTACTTC.

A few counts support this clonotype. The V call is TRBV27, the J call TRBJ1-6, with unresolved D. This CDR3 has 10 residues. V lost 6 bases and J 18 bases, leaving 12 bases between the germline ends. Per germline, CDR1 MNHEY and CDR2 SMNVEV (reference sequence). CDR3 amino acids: CASSFQYPHF. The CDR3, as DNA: TGTGCCAGCAGCTTCCAGTATCCCCACTTT.

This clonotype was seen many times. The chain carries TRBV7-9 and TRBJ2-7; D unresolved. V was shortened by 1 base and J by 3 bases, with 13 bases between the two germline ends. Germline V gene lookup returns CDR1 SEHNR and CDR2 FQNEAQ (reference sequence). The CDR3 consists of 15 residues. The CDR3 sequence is CASSLGSHVGYEQYF. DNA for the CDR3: TGTGCCAGCAGCTTAGGAAGCCACGTAGGCTACGAGCAGTACTTC.

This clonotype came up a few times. The CDR3 coding sequence is TGTGCCAGCAGTTCTCAGGGGGTCACCGGGGAGCTGTTTTTT. Protein product: CASSSQGVTGELFF. The J gene is TRBJ2-2, the V gene TRBV12-3 or TRBV12-4; 7 nucleotides match TRBD1. The CDR3 is made up of 14 amino acids. V was clipped by 4 bases and J by 4 bases; unmatched bases: 3.

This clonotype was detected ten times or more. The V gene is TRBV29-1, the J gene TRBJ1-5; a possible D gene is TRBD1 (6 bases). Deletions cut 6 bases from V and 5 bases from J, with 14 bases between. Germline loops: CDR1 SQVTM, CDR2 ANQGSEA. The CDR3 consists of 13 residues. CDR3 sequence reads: CSVKDRFDQPQHF. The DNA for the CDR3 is TGCAGCGTGAAAGACAGGTTTGATCAGCCCCAGCATTTT.

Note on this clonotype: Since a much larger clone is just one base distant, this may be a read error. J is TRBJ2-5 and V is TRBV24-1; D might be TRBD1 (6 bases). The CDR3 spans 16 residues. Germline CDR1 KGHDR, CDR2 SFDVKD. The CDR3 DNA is TGTACCACCAGTGATCCCTCTGACAGGCTCCAAGAGACCCAGTACTTC. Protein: CTTSDPSDRLQETQYF.

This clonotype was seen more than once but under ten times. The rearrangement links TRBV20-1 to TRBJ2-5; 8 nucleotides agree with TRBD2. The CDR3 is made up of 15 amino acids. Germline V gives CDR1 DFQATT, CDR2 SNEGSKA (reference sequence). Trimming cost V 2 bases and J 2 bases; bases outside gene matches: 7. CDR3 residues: CSARTGGAIQETQYF. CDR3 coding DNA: TGCAGTGCTAGAACGGGAGGGGCTATACAAGAGACCCAGTACTTC.

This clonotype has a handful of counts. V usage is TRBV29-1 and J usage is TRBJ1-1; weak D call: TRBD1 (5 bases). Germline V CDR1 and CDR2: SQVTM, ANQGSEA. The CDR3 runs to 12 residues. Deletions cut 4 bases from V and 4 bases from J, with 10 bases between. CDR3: CSVGSGSTEAFF. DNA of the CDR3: TGCAGCGTTGGCTCAGGGTCCACTGAAGCTTTCTTT.

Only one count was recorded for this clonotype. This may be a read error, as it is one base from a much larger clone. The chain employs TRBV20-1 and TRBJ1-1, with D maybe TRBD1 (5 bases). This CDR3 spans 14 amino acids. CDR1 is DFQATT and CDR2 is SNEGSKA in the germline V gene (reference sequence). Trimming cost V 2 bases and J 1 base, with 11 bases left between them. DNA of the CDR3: TGCAGTGCTAGAAATTTCGGGGCGAACACTGAAGCTTTCTTT. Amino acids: CSARNFGANTEAFF.

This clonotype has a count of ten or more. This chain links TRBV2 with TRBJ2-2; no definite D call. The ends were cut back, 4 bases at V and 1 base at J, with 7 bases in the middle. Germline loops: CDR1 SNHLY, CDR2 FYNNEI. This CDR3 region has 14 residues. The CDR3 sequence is CASSVSENTGELFF. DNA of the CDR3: TGTGCCAGCAGTGTCTCAGAGAACACCGGGGAGCTGTTTTTT.

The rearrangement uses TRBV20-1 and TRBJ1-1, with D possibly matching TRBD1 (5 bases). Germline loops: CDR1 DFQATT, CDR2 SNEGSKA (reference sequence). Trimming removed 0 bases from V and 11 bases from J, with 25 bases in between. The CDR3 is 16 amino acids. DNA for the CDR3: TGCAGTGCTAGAGATCAGAATTTTCGGGTTCAGGGCCGGGCTTTCTTT. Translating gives CSARDQNFRVQGRAFF.

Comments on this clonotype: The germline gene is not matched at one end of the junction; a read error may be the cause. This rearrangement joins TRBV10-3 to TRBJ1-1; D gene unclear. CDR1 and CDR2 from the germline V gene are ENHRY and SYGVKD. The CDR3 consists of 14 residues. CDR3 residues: CASSDPAMNTEAFF. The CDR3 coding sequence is TGTGCCAGCAGTGATCCGGCCATGAACACTGAAGCTTTCTTT.

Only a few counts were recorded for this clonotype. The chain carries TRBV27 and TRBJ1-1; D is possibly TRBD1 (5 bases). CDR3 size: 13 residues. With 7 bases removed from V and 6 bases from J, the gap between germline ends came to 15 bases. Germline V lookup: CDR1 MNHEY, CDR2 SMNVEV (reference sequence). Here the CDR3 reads CASTPGRSAEAFF. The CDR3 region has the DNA TGTGCCAGCACCCCGGGGCGTTCAGCTGAAGCTTTCTTT.

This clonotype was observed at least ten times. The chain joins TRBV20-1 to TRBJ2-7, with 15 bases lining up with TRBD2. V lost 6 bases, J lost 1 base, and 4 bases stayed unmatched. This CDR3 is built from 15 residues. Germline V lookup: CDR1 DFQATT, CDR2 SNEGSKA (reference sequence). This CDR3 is CSAGTSGRKSYEQYF. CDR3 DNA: TGCAGTGCAGGGACTAGCGGGAGGAAATCCTACGAGCAGTACTTC.

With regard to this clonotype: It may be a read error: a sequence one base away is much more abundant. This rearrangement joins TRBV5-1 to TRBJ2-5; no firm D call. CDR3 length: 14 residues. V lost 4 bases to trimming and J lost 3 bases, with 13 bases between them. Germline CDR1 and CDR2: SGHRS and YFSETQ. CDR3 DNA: TGCGCCAGCAGCGTGGGATCATCGAAAGAGACCCAGTACTTC. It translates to CASSVGSSKETQYF.

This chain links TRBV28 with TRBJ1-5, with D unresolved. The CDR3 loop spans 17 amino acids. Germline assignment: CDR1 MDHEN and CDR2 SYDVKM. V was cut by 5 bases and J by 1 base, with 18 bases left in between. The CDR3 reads CASSDRRNSLSNQPQHF. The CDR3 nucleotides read TGTGCCAGCAGTGACCGCAGGAATTCTTTGAGCAATCAGCCCCAGCATTTT.

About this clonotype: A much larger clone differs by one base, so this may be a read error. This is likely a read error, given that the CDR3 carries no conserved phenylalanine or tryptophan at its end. The CDR3 bases are TGTGCCAGCAGTGAAGGGCAGGGGGCAGACTATGGCTACACCTCC. Its protein product is CASSEGQGADYGYTS. This sequence joins TRBV2 and TRBJ1-2, with 8 positions matching TRBD1. V lost 1 base, J lost 3 bases, and 4 bases stayed unmatched. Germline-derived CDR1 and CDR2 are SNHLY and FYNNEI. The CDR3 contains 15 residues.

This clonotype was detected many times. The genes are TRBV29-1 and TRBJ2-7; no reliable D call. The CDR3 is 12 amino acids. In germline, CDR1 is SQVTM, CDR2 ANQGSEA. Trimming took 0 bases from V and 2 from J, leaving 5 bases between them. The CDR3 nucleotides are TGCAGCGTTGAAGATATGACCTACGAGCAGTACTTC. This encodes CSVEDMTYEQYF.

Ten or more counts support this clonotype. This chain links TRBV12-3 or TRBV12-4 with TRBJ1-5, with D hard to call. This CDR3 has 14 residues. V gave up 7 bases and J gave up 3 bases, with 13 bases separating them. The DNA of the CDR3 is TGTGCCAGCACCCTGACGGGGTTCAATCAGCCCCAGCATTTT. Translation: CASTLTGFNQPQHF.

CDR3 bases: TGTGCCAGCGGAGAGACAGGGGGCACCGGGGAGCTGTTTTTT. Translation: CASGETGGTGELFF. This sequence joins TRBV9 and TRBJ2-2, with 9 bases matching TRBD1. Trimming at V came to 7 bases and at J to 4 bases, leaving 5 bases not matched to a gene. From germline, CDR1 is SGDLS and CDR2 YYNGEE. This CDR3 has 14 amino acids.

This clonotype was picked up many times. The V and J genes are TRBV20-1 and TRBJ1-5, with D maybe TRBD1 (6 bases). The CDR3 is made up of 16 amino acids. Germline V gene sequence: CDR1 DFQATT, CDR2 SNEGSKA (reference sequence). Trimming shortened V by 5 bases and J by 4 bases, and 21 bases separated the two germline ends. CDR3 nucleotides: TGCAGTGCTCACCTTCCCGGACAGAGATCAAATCAGCCCCAGCATTTT. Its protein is CSAHLPGQRSNQPQHF.

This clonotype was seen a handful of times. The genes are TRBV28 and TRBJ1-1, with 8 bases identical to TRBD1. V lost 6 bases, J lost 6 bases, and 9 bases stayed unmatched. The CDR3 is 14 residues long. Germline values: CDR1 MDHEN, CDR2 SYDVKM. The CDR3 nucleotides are TGTGCCAGCAGCCCAGTGCAACAGGGGGCTGAAGCTTTCTTT. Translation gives CASSPVQQGAEAFF.

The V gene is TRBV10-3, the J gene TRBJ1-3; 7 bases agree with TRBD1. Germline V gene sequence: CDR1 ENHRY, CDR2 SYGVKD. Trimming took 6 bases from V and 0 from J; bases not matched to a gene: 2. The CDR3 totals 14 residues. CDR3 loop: CAISRQGSGNTIYF. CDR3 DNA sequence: TGTGCCATCAGCCGACAGGGCTCTGGAAACACCATATATTTT.